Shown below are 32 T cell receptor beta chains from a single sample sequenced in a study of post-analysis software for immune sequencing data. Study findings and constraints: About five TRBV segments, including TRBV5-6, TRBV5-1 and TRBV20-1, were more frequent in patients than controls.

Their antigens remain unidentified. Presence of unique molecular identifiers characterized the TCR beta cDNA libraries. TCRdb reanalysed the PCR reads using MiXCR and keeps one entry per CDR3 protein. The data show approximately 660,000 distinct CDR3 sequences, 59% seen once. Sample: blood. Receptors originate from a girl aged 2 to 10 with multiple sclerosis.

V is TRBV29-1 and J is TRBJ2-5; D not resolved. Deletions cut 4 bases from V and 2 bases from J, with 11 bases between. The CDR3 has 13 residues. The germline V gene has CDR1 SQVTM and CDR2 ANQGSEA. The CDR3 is CSVAPGEQETQYF. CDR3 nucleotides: TGCAGCGTTGCGCCTGGAGAGCAAGAGACCCAGTACTTC.

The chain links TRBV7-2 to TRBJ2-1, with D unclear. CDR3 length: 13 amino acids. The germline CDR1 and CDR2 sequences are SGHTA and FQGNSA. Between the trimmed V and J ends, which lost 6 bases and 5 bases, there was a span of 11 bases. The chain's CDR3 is CASSSGLHNEQFF. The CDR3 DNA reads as TGTGCCAGCAGTTCCGGGCTTCACAATGAGCAGTTCTTC.

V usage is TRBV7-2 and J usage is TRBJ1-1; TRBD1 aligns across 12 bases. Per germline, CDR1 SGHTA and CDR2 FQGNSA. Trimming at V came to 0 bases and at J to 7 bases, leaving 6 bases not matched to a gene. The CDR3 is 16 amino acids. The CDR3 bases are TGTGCCAGCAGCTTAGCCCAGGGACAGGGGGCGGGTGAAGCTTTCTTT. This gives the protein CASSLAQGQGAGEAFF. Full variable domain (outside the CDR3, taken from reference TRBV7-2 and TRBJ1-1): GAGVSQSPSNKVTEKGKDVELRCDPISGHTALYWYRQSLGQGLEFLIYFQGNSAPDKSGLPSDRFSAERTGGSVSTLTIQRTQQEDSAVYLCASSLAQGQGAGEAFFGQGTRLTVV.

DNA for the CDR3: TGCGCCAGCAGCTTCGGCATGGACAACTATGGCTACACCTTC. It translates to CASSFGMDNYGYTF. The gene calls are TRBV5-1 and TRBJ1-2; D remains ambiguous. Trimming pared 2 bases from V and 2 bases from J, leaving 10 bases between. The germline V gene has CDR1 SGHRS and CDR2 YFSETQ. The CDR3 is made up of 14 amino acids.

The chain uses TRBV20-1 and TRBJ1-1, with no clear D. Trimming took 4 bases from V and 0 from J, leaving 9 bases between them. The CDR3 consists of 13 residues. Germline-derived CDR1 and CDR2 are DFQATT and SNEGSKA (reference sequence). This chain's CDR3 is CSANRVLNTEAFF. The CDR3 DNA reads TGCAGTGCTAACAGAGTATTGAACACTGAAGCTTTCTTT.

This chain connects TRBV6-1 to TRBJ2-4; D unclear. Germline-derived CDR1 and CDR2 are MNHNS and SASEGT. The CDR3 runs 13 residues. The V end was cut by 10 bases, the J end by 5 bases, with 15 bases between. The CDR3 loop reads CATGRESQNIQYF. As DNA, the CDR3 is TGTGCCACCGGACGAGAGTCCCAAAACATTCAGTACTTC.

CDR3 in amino acids: CASGIRAGVGETQYF. In nucleotides, the CDR3 is TGTGCCAGCGGGATACGAGCGGGAGTGGGGGAGACCCAGTACTTC. The chain links TRBV7-9 to TRBJ2-5; TRBD2 matches at 8 bases. Looked up from germline, CDR1 is SEHNR and CDR2 is FQNEAQ (reference sequence). Trimming removed 8 bases from V and 5 bases from J; junction bases left unmatched: 13. CDR3 size: 15 residues.

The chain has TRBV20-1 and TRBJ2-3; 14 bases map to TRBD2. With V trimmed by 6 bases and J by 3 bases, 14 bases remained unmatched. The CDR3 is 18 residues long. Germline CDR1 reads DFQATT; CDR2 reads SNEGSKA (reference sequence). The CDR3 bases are TGCAGTGCCCATTGGACTAGCGGGAGGAGTGGGGAGACAGATACGCAGTATTTT. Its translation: CSAHWTSGRSGETDTQYF.

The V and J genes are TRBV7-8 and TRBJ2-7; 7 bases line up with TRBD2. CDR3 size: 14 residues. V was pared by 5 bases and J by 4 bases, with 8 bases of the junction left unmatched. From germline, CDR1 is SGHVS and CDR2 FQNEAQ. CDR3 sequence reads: CASSRSGGSYEQYF. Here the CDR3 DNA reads TGTGCCAGCAGCAGAAGCGGCGGGAGTTACGAGCAGTACTTC.

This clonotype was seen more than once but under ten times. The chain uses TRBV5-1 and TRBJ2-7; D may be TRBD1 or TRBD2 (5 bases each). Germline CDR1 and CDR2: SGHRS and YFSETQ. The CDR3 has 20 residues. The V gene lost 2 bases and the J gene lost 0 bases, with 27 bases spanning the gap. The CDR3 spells CASSFSPNAGTFIGSYEQYF. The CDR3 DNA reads TGCGCCAGCAGCTTCTCTCCAAATGCTGGGACGTTCATCGGCTCCTACGAGCAGTACTTC.

The CDR3 here is CASSLGREVEQFF. The CDR3 DNA reads TGTGCCAGCAGCTTAGGTAGGGAGGTGGAGCAGTTCTTC. The chain recombines TRBV7-9 with TRBJ2-1, with D perhaps matching TRBD2 (6 bases). This CDR3 spans 13 amino acids. The germline CDR1 and CDR2 sequences are SEHNR and FQNEAQ (reference sequence). V lost 1 base to trimming and J lost 10 bases, with 11 bases between them.

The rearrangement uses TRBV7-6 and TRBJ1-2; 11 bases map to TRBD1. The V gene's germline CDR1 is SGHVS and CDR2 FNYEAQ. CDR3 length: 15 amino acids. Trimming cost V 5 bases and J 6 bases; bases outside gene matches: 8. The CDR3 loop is CASSPSGTGGHGYTF. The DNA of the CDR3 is TGTGCCAGCAGCCCCTCCGGGACAGGGGGTCATGGCTACACCTTC. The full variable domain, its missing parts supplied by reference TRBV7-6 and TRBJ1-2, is GAGVSQSPRYKVTKRGQDVALRCDPISGHVSLYWYRQALGQGPEFLTYFNYEAQQDKSGLPNDRFSAERPEGSISTLTIQRTEQRDSAMYRCASSPSGTGGHGYTFGSGTRLTVV.

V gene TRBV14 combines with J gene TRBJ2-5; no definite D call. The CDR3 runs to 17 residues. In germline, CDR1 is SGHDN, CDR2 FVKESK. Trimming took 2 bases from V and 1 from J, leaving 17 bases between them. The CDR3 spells CASSQKRSTESQETQYF. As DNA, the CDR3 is TGTGCCAGCAGCCAAAAGAGGTCAACGGAGTCCCAAGAGACCCAGTACTTC.

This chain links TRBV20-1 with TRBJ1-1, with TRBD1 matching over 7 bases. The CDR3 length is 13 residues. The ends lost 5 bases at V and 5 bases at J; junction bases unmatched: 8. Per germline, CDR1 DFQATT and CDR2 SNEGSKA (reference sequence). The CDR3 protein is CSARPGQRTEAFF. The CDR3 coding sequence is TGCAGTGCTCGGCCGGGACAGAGAACTGAAGCTTTCTTT.

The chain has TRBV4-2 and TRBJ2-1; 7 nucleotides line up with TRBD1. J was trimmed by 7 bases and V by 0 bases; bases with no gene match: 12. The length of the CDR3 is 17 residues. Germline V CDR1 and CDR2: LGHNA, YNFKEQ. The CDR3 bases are TGTGCCAGCAGCCAAGATCCCGAGCGAGGGGGCAGTAATGAGCAGTTCTTC. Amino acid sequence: CASSQDPERGGSNEQFF.

CDR3 DNA: TGTGCCACCTCCTTACAGGACCAGCCCCAGCATTTT. Encoded protein: CATSLQDQPQHF. This rearrangement joins TRBV15 to TRBJ1-5, with D tentatively TRBD1 (5 bases). Germline V CDR1 and CDR2: LNHNV, YYDKDF (reference sequence). Trimming pared 8 bases from V and 7 bases from J, leaving 12 bases between. This CDR3 contains 12 residues.

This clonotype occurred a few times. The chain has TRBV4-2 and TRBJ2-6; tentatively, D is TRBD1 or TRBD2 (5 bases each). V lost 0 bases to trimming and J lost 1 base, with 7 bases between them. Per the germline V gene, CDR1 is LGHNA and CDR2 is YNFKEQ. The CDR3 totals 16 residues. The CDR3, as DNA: TGTGCCAGCAGCCAAGACGGGGCATCTGGGGCCAACGTCCTGACTTTC. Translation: CASSQDGASGANVLTF.

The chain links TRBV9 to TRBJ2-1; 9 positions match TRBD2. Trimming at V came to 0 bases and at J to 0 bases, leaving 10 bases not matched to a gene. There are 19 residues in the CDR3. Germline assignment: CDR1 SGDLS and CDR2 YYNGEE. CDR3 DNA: TGTGCCAGCAGCGTAGTGGTCCAAGCGGGAGGTAGCTCCTACAATGAGCAGTTCTTC. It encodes CASSVVVQAGGSSYNEQFF.

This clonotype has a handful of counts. In DNA form, the CDR3 reads TGCGCCAGCAGCGCGGATCTGGGGAATGAGCAGTTCTTC. As protein: CASSADLGNEQFF. The chain carries TRBV5-1 and TRBJ2-1; D gene ambiguous. The CDR3 spans 13 residues. CDR1 and CDR2 (germline): SGHRS, YFSETQ. Trimming cost V 4 bases and J 7 bases, with 12 bases left between them.

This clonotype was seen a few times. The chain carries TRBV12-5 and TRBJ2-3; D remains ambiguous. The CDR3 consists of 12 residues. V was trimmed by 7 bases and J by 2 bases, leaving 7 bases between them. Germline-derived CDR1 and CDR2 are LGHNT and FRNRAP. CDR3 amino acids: CASAPNTDTQYF. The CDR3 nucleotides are TGTGCTAGTGCCCCGAACACAGATACGCAGTATTTT. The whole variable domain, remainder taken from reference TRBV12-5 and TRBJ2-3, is DARVTQTPRHKVTEMGQEVTMRCQPILGHNTVFWYRQTMMQGLELLAYFRNRAPLDDSGMPKDRFSAEMPDATLATLKIQPSEPRDSAVYFCASAPNTDTQYFGPGTRLTVL.

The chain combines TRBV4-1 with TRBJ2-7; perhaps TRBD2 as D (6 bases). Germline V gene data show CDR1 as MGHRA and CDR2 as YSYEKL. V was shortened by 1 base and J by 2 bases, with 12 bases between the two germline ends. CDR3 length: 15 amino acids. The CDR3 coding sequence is TGCGCCAGCAGCCAAGGGATAGCGGAGACCTACGAGCAGTACTTC. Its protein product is CASSQGIAETYEQYF.

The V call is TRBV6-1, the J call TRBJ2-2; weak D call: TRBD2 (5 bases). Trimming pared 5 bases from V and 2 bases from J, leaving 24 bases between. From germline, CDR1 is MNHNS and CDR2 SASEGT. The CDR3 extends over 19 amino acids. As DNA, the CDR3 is TGTGCCAGCAGTAGTACCCTGCGGGCCAGGTTCTTAAACACCGGGGAGCTGTTTTTT. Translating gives CASSSTLRARFLNTGELFF.

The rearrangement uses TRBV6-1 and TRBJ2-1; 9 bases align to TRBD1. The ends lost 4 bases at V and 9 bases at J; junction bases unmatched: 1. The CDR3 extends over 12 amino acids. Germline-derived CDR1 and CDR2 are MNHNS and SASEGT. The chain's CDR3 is CASSGQGVEQFF. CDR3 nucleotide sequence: TGTGCCAGCAGTGGACAGGGGGTTGAGCAGTTCTTC.

This CDR3 is CASSYSGQGWFF. The CDR3 DNA follows: TGTGCCAGCAGTTACTCGGGACAGGGATGGTTCTTC. The chain has TRBV6-5 and TRBJ2-1; 9 nucleotides line up with TRBD1. Trimming at V came to 0 bases and at J to 15 bases, leaving 3 bases not matched to a gene. Germline V CDR1 and CDR2: MNHEY, SVGAGI. The CDR3 runs to 12 residues.

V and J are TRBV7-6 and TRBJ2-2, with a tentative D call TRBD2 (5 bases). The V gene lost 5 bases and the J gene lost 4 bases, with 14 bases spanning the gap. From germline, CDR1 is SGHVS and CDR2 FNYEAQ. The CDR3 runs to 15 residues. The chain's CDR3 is CASSPMSGGTGELFF. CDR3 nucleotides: TGTGCCAGCAGCCCCATGAGCGGAGGCACCGGGGAGCTGTTTTTT.

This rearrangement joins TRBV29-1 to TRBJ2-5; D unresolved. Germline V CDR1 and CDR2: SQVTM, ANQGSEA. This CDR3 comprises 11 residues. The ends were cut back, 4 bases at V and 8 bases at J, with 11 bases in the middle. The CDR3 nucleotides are TGCAGCGTTGTAGAGTATTCTACCCAGTACTTC. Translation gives CSVVEYSTQYF.

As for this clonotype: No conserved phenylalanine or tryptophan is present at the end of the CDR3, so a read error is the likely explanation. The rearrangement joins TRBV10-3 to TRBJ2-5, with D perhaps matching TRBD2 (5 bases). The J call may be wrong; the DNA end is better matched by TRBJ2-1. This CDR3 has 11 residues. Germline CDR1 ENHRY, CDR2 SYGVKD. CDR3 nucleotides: TGTGCCATCAGCACCGGGAACGAGCAGTTCTGC. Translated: CAISTGNEQFC.

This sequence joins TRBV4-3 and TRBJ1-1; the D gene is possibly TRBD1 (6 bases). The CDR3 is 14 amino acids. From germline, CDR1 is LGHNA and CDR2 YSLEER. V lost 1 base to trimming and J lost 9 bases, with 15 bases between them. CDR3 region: CASSQGGGLGKAFF. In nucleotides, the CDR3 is TGCGCCAGCAGCCAAGGTGGGGGCTTGGGGAAAGCTTTCTTT.

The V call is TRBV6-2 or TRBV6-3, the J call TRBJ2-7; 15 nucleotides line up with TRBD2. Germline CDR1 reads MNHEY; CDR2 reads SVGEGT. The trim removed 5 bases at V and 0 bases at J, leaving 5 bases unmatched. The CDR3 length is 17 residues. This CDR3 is CASSPGLAGGASYEQYF. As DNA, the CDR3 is TGTGCCAGCAGTCCGGGACTAGCGGGGGGTGCCTCCTACGAGCAGTACTTC.

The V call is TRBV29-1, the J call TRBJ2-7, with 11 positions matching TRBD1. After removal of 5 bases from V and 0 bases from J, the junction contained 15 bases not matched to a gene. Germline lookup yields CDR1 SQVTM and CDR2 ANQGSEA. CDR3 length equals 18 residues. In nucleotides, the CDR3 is TGCAGCGTTCAGAGCCCCGGGACAGGGGGACAGTGCTCCTACGAGCAGTACTTC. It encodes CSVQSPGTGGQCSYEQYF.

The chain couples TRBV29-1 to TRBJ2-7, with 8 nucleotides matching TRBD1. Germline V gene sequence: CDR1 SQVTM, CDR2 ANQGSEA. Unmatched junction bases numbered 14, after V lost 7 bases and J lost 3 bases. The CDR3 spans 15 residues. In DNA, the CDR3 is TGCAGCGCGGCCATGCGGACAGGGCACCTCTACGAGCAGTACTTC. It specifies CSAAMRTGHLYEQYF.

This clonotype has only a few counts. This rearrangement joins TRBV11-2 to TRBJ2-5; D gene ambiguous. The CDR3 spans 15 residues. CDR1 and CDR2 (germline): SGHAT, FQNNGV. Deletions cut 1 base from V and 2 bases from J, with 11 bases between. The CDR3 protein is CASSLVRKGQETQYF. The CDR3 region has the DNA TGTGCCAGCAGCTTAGTAAGGAAAGGGCAAGAGACCCAGTACTTC.